The 18 T cell receptor beta chains in this list originate from one sample, sequenced in a study of T cell responses to AZD1222 COVID-19 vaccine. Measured with immunoSEQ multiplex PCR; TCRdb has only the in-frame clones, and not every one. The sample consists of 200,000 to 300,000 clones, more than 85% of them appearing once. This material consisted of peripheral blood, taken on day 0 of AZD1222 vaccination. The receptors were gathered from an adult in good health.

The chain employs TRBV28 and TRBJ2-7, with TRBD2 identical over 10 bases. The V and J ends lost 10 bases and 5 bases, in that order; junction bases with no gene match: 14. Per the germline V gene, CDR1 is MDHEN and CDR2 is SYDVKM. The CDR3 is made up of 15 amino acids. The CDR3 protein is CATENSGRRLHEQYF. CDR3 DNA sequence: TGTGCCACCGAAAATAGCGGGAGGCGTCTCCACGAGCAGTACTTC.

The chain is built from TRBV9 and TRBJ2-1; D uncertain. V dropped 3 bases and J dropped 8 bases, with 15 bases sitting between them. Germline CDR1 SGDLS, CDR2 YYNGEE. The CDR3 has 14 amino acids. The CDR3 bases are TGTGCCAGCAGCGCTGGACCTACAGTCGATGAGCAGTTCTTC. Translated, it gives CASSAGPTVDEQFF.

The V and J genes are TRBV9 and TRBJ1-1; 9 bases match TRBD1. Germline V gene lookup returns CDR1 SGDLS and CDR2 YYNGEE. The CDR3 loop spans 15 amino acids. The J segment lost 2 bases and the V segment lost 5 bases, leaving 7 bases of the junction unmatched. CDR3: CASSADRGGNTEAFF. The CDR3 nucleotides read TGTGCCAGCAGTGCTGACAGGGGGGGTAACACTGAAGCTTTCTTT.

The chain carries TRBV20-1 and TRBJ2-3, with 11 positions matching TRBD2. CDR3 length: 15 amino acids. Germline-derived CDR1 and CDR2 are DFQATT and SNEGSKA (reference sequence). V lost 3 bases, J lost 7 bases, and 9 bases stayed unmatched. CDR3 sequence (DNA): TGCAGTGCTAGTACTAGCGGGAGAAGAGTGAATACGCAGTATTTT. Translated: CSASTSGRRVNTQYF.

The chain has TRBV10-1 and TRBJ1-5, with 9 bases that match TRBD1. Germline lookup yields CDR1 WNHNN and CDR2 SYGVQD (reference sequence). J lost 1 base, V lost 11 bases, and 6 bases had no gene match. CDR3 length: 14 residues. CDR3 sequence: CAGPDRGSNQPQHF. CDR3 bases: TGCGCCGGACCGGACAGGGGAAGCAATCAGCCCCAGCATTTT.

This clone was counted between two and nine times. The CDR3: CASSLGGLGDTIYF. Here the CDR3 DNA reads TGCGCCAGCAGCTTGGGAGGGCTAGGGGACACCATATATTTT. The chain employs TRBV5-1 and TRBJ1-3; D is perhaps TRBD1 (5 bases). Germline V gives CDR1 SGHRS, CDR2 YFSETQ. This CDR3 is 14 amino acids long. V was shortened by 0 bases and J by 8 bases, with 12 bases between the two germline ends.

This chain joins TRBV7-2 and TRBJ1-2; tentatively, D is TRBD1 (6 bases). V was cut by 5 bases and J by 8 bases, with 18 bases left in between. CDR1 is SGHTA, CDR2 FQGNSA, per germline. The CDR3 sequence is 14 residues long. CDR3: CASSRPVGGPGYTF. CDR3 coding DNA: TGTGCCAGCAGCCGCCCGGTGGGGGGGCCCGGCTACACCTTC.

V is TRBV7-9 and J is TRBJ2-5, with unresolved D. This CDR3 contains 16 residues. Germline CDR1 is SEHNR and CDR2 is FQNEAQ (reference sequence). Trimming shortened V by 2 bases and J by 1 base, and 14 bases separated the two germline ends. The CDR3: CASSLWSAVIQETQYF. CDR3 DNA sequence: TGTGCCAGCAGCTTATGGTCGGCAGTAATCCAAGAGACCCAGTACTTC.

The rearrangement joins TRBV19 to TRBJ1-6, with 10 bases matching TRBD1. The V and J ends lost 5 bases and 9 bases, in that order; junction bases with no gene match: 7. Germline CDR1 LNHDA, CDR2 SQIVND (reference sequence). The CDR3 sequence is 15 residues long. The CDR3 spells CASSVPGTGASPLHF. The CDR3 DNA sequence: TGTGCCAGTAGTGTTCCGGGGACAGGGGCTTCACCCCTCCACTTT.

The V and J genes are TRBV7-8 and TRBJ2-6; 12 bases match TRBD2. The J segment lost 1 base and the V segment lost 5 bases, leaving 3 bases of the junction unmatched. The CDR3 spans 17 residues. Germline values: CDR1 SGHVS, CDR2 FQNEAQ. The CDR3 bases are TGTGCCAGCAGCCCAGGACTAGCGGGATCTGGGGCCAACGTCCTGACTTTC. It yields the protein CASSPGLAGSGANVLTF.

Only one count was recorded for this clone. This chain joins TRBV5-1 and TRBJ1-1; D is unresolved. The CDR3 is made up of 16 amino acids. Trimming left V 9 bases short and J 1 base short, with 22 bases between. Germline-derived CDR1 and CDR2 are SGHRS and YFSETQ. The CDR3 loop reads CANKFHVGWRNTEAFF. CDR3 bases: TGCGCCAACAAGTTCCACGTGGGTTGGAGGAACACTGAAGCTTTCTTT.

The V call is TRBV3-1 (or the pseudogene TRBV3-2), the J call TRBJ1-2, with D unclear. The CDR3 is made up of 14 amino acids. The V end lost 2 bases, the J end lost 4 bases, and 11 bases lay between the germline ends. Germline-derived CDR1 and CDR2 are LGHDT and YNNKEL (reference sequence). CDR3 residues: CASSQTSPFYGYTF. Here the CDR3 DNA reads TGTGCCAGCAGCCAAACGTCCCCATTCTATGGCTACACCTTC.

The gene calls are TRBV7-3 and TRBJ2-1; D unresolved. Trimming cost V 5 bases and J 9 bases, with 14 bases left between them. CDR1 is SGHTA, CDR2 FQGTGA, per germline. This CDR3 spans 13 amino acids. CDR3 in amino acids: CASSPHQLREQFF. The CDR3 DNA reads as TGTGCCAGCAGCCCCCATCAGCTTCGTGAGCAGTTCTTC.

This chain joins TRBV7-9 and TRBJ2-1; 7 nucleotides align to TRBD1. J gave up 7 bases and V 5 bases, and 8 bases lay outside the gene matches. In germline, CDR1 is SEHNR, CDR2 FQNEAQ (reference sequence). The CDR3 is made up of 14 amino acids. The CDR3 DNA reads TGTGCCAGCAGCCAAGGACAGGCGCGGAATGAGCAGTTCTTC. Translated, it gives CASSQGQARNEQFF.

The chain uses TRBV6-1 and TRBJ2-7, with D perhaps matching TRBD1 or TRBD2 (5 bases each). The germline V gene encodes CDR1 MNHNS and CDR2 SASEGT. This CDR3 region has 15 residues. The V gene lost 2 bases and the J gene lost 2 bases, with 13 bases spanning the gap. The CDR3 sequence: CASSERTGLPYEQYF. As DNA, the CDR3 is TGTGCCAGCAGTGAACGGACGGGGCTTCCCTACGAGCAGTACTTC.

The V and J genes are TRBV7-9 and TRBJ1-1; tentatively, D is TRBD1 (6 bases). The germline gives CDR1 SEHNR, CDR2 FQNEAQ (reference sequence). This CDR3 contains 17 residues. The ends were cut back, 6 bases at V and 0 bases at J, with 20 bases in the middle. CDR3 sequence reads: CASRYPGTSKMNTEAFF. The CDR3 DNA follows: TGTGCCAGCAGATACCCCGGGACAAGTAAAATGAACACTGAAGCTTTCTTT. Based on the CDR3 plus reference TRBV7-9 and TRBJ1-1, the full variable domain is DTGVSQNPRHKITKRGQNVTFRCDPISEHNRLYWYRQTLGQGPEFLTYFQNEAQLEKSRLLSDRFSAERPKGSFSTLEIQRTEQGDSAMYLCASRYPGTSKMNTEAFFGQGTRLTVV.

The chain uses TRBV27 and TRBJ2-1; the match to TRBD2 covers 7 bases. J was trimmed by 8 bases and V by 2 bases; bases with no gene match: 9. Germline loops: CDR1 MNHEY, CDR2 SMNVEV (reference sequence). The CDR3 covers 15 residues. CDR3 nucleotide sequence: TGTGCCAGCAGTTTAGGGGACTACCTACGCCATGAGCAGTTCTTC. Amino acids: CASSLGDYLRHEQFF.

The J gene is TRBJ1-6, the V gene TRBV6-1, with D possibly matching TRBD1 (6 bases). V lost 1 base to trimming and J lost 7 bases, with 14 bases between them. This CDR3 has 16 amino acids. From germline, CDR1 is MNHNS and CDR2 SASEGT. The CDR3 sequence: CASSEGPGHGNSPLHF. Here the CDR3 DNA reads TGTGCCAGCAGTGAAGGCCCGGGACACGGCAATTCACCCCTCCACTTT.